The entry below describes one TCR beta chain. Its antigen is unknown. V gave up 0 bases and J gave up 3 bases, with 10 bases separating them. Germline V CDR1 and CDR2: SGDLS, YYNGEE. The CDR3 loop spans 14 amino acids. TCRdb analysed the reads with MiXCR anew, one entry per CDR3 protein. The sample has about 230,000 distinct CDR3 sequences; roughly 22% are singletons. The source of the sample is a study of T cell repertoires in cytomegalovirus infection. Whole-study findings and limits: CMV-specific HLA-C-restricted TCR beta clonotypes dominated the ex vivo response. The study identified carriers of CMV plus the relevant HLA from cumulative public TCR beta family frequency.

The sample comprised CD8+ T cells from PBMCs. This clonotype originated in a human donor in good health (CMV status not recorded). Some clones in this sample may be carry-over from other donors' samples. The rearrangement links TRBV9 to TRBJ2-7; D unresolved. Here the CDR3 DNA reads TGTGCCAGCAGCGTAGACGGAGTTAACTACGAGCAGTACTTC. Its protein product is CASSVDGVNYEQYF.